The clone carrying this T cell receptor (beta chain) appeared a few times. What it binds is not known. The listed genes are named as in mouse. The CDR3 extends 1 residue past the end of the read, so its final part is completed from the germline J gene. Data came from immunoSEQ multiplex PCR; TCRdb stores just in-frame clones and leaves some out. The sample lists roughly 2,000 clones, under 55% occurring once. The sample comes from a study of tissue T cells after allogeneic stem cell transplantation. Study-wide points: Sampling depth was limited, and the cohort was small and clinically varied. Only a limited share of tissue TCRs appeared in blood or spleen.

Sample time point: mouse harvest day 7 after allogeneic transplant. Mouse grafts combined 10^7 T-cell-depleted bone marrow cells with 10^6 splenic CD5+ T cells. Tissues came from B6→BALB/c major-mismatch GVHD mice at day 7 or 14. Trimming stripped 1 base from V and 2 bases from J, with 6 bases between. From germline, CDR1 is LGHNA and CDR2 YNLKQL (reference sequence). CDR3 length equals 13 residues. The TCR sequence derives from a female BALB/c mouse given C57BL/6 T cells with graft-versus-host disease after an allogeneic hematopoietic cell transplant. The chain uses TRBV5 and TRBJ2-7; maybe TRBD2 (5 bases). Material: spleen. CDR3 residues: CASSQVLAYEQYF. Partial CDR3 DNA: TGTGCCAGCAGCCAAGTACTGGCCTATGAACAGTAC.